The 15 T cell receptor beta chains in this list originate from one sample, sequenced in a study of long-term antiretroviral therapy in people with HIV (dated 2022 in TCRdb). The immunoSEQ hsTCRB v3.0 assay was used at survey level resolution for TRB variable region sequencing. The source is immuneACCESS, and TCRdb retained only in-frame sequences with V and J called. Part of the clones is not carried over; for the studies checked, unresolved V genes explain less than half of this, and the remainder is unexplained. In this sample the table shows 12,000 to 15,000 clones, about 80% of which occur a single time. Of the sample, about an eighth is held by the ten largest clones. The specimen was unsorted PBMCs, collected 3.2 years before starting antiretroviral therapy. The receptors were gathered from a man aged 40-49 years with HIV.

The CDR3, as DNA: TGTGCCAGCAGTTCGGTCCGAGATCAGCCCCAGCATTTT. This gives the protein CASSSVRDQPQHF. The chain recombines TRBV27 with TRBJ1-5; D ambiguous. The V gene's germline CDR1 is MNHEY and CDR2 SMNVEV (reference sequence). There are 13 residues in the CDR3. V was pared by 4 bases and J by 5 bases, with 9 bases between.

The rearrangement uses TRBV5-1 and TRBJ2-7, with 14 nucleotides matching TRBD2. V gave up 4 bases and J gave up 1 base; unmatched junction bases: 4. This CDR3 comprises 16 residues. CDR1 is SGHRS and CDR2 is YFSETQ in the germline V gene. CDR3: CASSTTSGGGSYEQYF. CDR3 bases: TGCGCCAGCAGCACGACTAGCGGGGGGGGTTCCTACGAGCAGTACTTC.

The count of this clone is one. The chain combines TRBV5-4 with TRBJ2-3, with 12 positions matching TRBD1. Germline V gene data show CDR1 as SGHNT and CDR2 as YYREEE (reference sequence). With 3 bases clipped from V and 4 bases from J, the junction kept 6 bases outside the gene matches. The CDR3 contains 16 residues. CDR3 residues: CASSWGQGALADTQYF. In DNA form, the CDR3 reads TGTGCCAGCAGCTGGGGACAGGGGGCGCTGGCAGATACGCAGTATTTT.

This sequence joins TRBV5-1 and TRBJ1-2; D gene unclear. V lost 4 bases, J lost 6 bases, and 16 bases lay in between. This CDR3 contains 14 residues. Germline V CDR1 and CDR2: SGHRS, YFSETQ. CDR3 nucleotides: TGCGCCAGCAGCCCCGGGATCCTTATCGATGGCTACACCTTC. It translates to CASSPGILIDGYTF.

The chain recombines TRBV11-2 with TRBJ1-1, with 10 bases identical to TRBD1. This CDR3 region has 16 residues. Germline trimming cut 5 bases from V and 0 bases from J; bases unmatched to any gene: 6. Germline-derived CDR1 and CDR2 are SGHAT and FQNNGV. Written as DNA, the CDR3 is TGTGCCAGCAGCACGGGGACAGGGGTATTGAACACTGAAGCTTTCTTT. This translates into CASSTGTGVLNTEAFF.

J is TRBJ2-3 and V is TRBV7-2; 8 bases are a match to TRBD2. Germline V CDR1 and CDR2: SGHTA, FQGNSA. With 3 bases clipped from V and 4 bases from J, the junction kept 15 bases outside the gene matches. The CDR3 runs to 18 residues. CDR3 amino acids: CASSLRDPGLEFSDTQYF. CDR3 sequence (DNA): TGTGCCAGCAGCTTGAGGGACCCGGGACTAGAATTTTCAGATACGCAGTATTTT.

This chain connects TRBV14 to TRBJ1-2, with D perhaps matching TRBD1 (6 bases). From germline, CDR1 is SGHDN and CDR2 FVKESK. The CDR3 is made up of 13 amino acids. Deletions cut 3 bases from V and 8 bases from J, with 13 bases between. In DNA, the CDR3 is TGTGCCAGCAGCCAGGCAGGGGCCCGGGGCTACACCTTC. Encoded protein: CASSQAGARGYTF.

The chain links TRBV27 to TRBJ1-5; no definite D call. Germline V gene lookup returns CDR1 MNHEY and CDR2 SMNVEV (reference sequence). The CDR3 is 14 amino acids. Trimming stripped 0 bases from V and 3 bases from J, with 6 bases between. The CDR3 sequence is CASSLSVPNQPQHF. CDR3 in DNA: TGTGCCAGCAGTTTATCGGTCCCCAATCAGCCCCAGCATTTT.

In this sample, this clone turned up once. This rearrangement joins TRBV5-4 to TRBJ1-1; the D is unclear. The CDR3 runs to 14 residues. CDR1 SGHNT and CDR2 YYREEE come from the germline V gene (reference sequence). Deletions cut 6 bases from V and 8 bases from J, with 20 bases between. CDR3 region: CASIQLGGGGEAFF. CDR3 coding DNA: TGTGCCAGCATCCAATTAGGCGGCGGAGGGGAAGCTTTCTTT. The full variable domain, in which reference TRBV5-4 and TRBJ1-1 provide the parts outside the CDR3, is ETGVTQSPTHLIKTRGQQVTLRCSSQSGHNTVSWYQQALGQGPQFIFQYYREEENGRGNFPPRFSGLQFPNYSSELNVNALELDDSALYLCASIQLGGGGEAFFGQGTRLTVV.

This chain uses TRBV30 with TRBJ2-7; D perhaps matches TRBD1 (5 bases). Germline values: CDR1 GTSNPN, CDR2 SVGIG (reference sequence). This CDR3 has 18 amino acids. Trimming shortened V by 1 base and J by 3 bases, and 25 bases separated the two germline ends. CDR3 sequence (DNA): TGTGCCTGGAGTGGTTTAATGGTCGGAAAAGGGGATTACTACGAGCAGTACTTC. Translation: CAWSGLMVGKGDYYEQYF.

This clone appeared a single time. The chain is built from TRBV7-9 and TRBJ2-3; 8 nucleotides agree with TRBD1. The CDR3 contains 12 residues. CDR1 is SEHNR and CDR2 is FQNEAQ in the germline V gene (reference sequence). This chain's CDR3 is CGGQASTDTQYF. CDR3 DNA sequence: TGTGGGGGACAGGCTTCGACAGATACGCAGTATTTT.

V usage is TRBV7-9 and J usage is TRBJ1-2; D unresolved. Germline V gives CDR1 SEHNR, CDR2 FQNEAQ (reference sequence). The CDR3 is 11 residues long. V lost 3 bases to trimming and J lost 9 bases, with 8 bases between them. The CDR3 region has the DNA TGTGCCAGCAGCTTGTTCGGAAGCTACACCTTC. Translated: CASSLFGSYTF.

The chain has TRBV5-1 and TRBJ1-1; 9 nucleotides match TRBD1. This CDR3 is built from 18 residues. Trimming at V came to 4 bases and at J to 2 bases, leaving 15 bases not matched to a gene. Per germline, CDR1 SGHRS and CDR2 YFSETQ. Written as DNA, the CDR3 is TGCGCCAGCAGCCCCGGGACAGGGCTGGAGATACGTAACACTGAAGCTTTCTTT. This sequence encodes CASSPGTGLEIRNTEAFF.

V gene TRBV20-1 combines with J gene TRBJ1-6; no clear D. This CDR3 spans 11 amino acids. Germline V gives CDR1 DFQATT, CDR2 SNEGSKA (reference sequence). The V gene lost 6 bases and the J gene lost 15 bases, with 15 bases spanning the gap. Here the CDR3 DNA reads TGCAGTGCCGCGAACCAGGAACTCCTCCACTTT. Translated, it gives CSAANQELLHF.

The V gene is TRBV5-5, the J gene TRBJ2-7; D perhaps matches TRBD2 (6 bases). Germline loops: CDR1 SGHKS, CDR2 YYEKEE (reference sequence). The V gene lost 2 bases and the J gene lost 0 bases, with 12 bases spanning the gap. The CDR3 sequence is 15 residues long. CDR3 loop: CASSFGGISSYEQYF. For the CDR3, the DNA is TGTGCCAGCAGCTTCGGCGGGATTAGCTCCTACGAGCAGTACTTC.